The sequence of this T cell receptor (beta chain) was determined in a study of blood T cell repertoires in COVID-19. Overall study context: Acute and convalescent COVID-19 specimens originated in the United States, Italy and Spain. The cDNA or gDNA used as material had been derived from T cells, B-cell-depleted T cells, or PBMCs.

Original data processing: Amplified reference gene primers provided the basis for estimating nucleated cell counts. Only in-frame clones appear in the TCRdb table, and some are missing; sequencing was by immunoSEQ multiplex PCR. V and J calls and clone size come straight from that table; D and trimming were deduced from the DNA. The data hold 200,000 to 300,000 clones, with roughly 85% observed a single time. Germline loops: CDR1 SGHVS, CDR2 FQNEAQ. The CDR3 has 16 residues. Trimming stripped 1 base from V and 7 bases from J, with 14 bases between. Sequencing was performed on peripheral blood. The genes are TRBV7-8 and TRBJ1-6; TRBD1 is a possible D gene (6 bases). This TCR was sampled from a woman younger than 30 with acute or convalescent COVID-19. CDR3 region: CASSLGGQGLNSPLHF. The CDR3 region has the DNA TGTGCCAGCAGCTTAGGGGGGCAGGGGCTAAATTCACCCCTCCACTTT.